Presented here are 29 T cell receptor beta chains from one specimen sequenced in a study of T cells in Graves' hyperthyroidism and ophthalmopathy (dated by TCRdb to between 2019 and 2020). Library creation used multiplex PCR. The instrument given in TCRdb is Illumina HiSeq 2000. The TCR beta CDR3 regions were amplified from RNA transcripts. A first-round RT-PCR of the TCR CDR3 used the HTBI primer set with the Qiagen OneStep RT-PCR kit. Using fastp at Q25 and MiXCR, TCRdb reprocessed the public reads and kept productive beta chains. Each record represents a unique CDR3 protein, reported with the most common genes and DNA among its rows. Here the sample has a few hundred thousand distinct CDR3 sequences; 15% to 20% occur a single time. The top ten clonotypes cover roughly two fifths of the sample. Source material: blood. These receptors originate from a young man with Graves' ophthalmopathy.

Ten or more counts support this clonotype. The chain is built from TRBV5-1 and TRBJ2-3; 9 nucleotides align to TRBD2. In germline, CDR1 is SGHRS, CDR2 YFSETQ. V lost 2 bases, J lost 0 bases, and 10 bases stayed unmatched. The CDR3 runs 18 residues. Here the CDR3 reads CASSFISALAGSTDTQYF. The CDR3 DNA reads TGCGCCAGCAGCTTTATTTCCGCGCTAGCGGGGAGCACAGATACGCAGTATTTT.

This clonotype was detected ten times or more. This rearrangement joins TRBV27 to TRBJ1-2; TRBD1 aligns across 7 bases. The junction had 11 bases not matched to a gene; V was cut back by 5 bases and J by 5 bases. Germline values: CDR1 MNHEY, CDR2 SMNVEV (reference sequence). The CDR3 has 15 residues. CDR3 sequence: CASSSPGRGFYGYTF. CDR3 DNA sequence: TGTGCCAGCAGTAGCCCGGGCAGGGGGTTTTATGGCTACACCTTC.

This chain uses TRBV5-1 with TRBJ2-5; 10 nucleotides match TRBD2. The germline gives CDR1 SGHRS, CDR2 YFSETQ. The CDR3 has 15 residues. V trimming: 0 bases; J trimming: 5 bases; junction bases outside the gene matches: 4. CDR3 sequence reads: CASSLVLAGAETQYF. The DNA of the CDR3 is TGCGCCAGCAGCTTGGTTCTAGCGGGAGCTGAGACCCAGTACTTC.

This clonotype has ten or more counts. CDR3 DNA: TGTGCCAGTAGTAGGCCGGGACCCGGGCCCAACTATGGCTACACCTTC. Residues: CASSRPGPGPNYGYTF. V is TRBV19 and J is TRBJ1-2; the D gene is possibly TRBD1 (5 bases). V was clipped by 4 bases and J by 2 bases, with 17 bases between them. The germline V gene has CDR1 LNHDA and CDR2 SQIVND (reference sequence). The CDR3 is 16 residues long.

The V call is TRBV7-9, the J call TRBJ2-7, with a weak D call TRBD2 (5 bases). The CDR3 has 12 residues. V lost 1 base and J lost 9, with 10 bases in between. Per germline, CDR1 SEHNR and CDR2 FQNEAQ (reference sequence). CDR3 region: CASSLVSGRQYF. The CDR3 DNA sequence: TGTGCCAGCAGCTTAGTGAGTGGGAGGCAGTACTTC.

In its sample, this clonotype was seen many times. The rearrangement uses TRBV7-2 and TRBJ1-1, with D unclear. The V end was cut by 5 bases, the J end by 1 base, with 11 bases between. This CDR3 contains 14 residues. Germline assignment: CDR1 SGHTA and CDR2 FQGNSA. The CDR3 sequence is CASSPSDSNTEAFF. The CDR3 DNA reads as TGTGCCAGCAGCCCCTCGGATTCGAACACTGAAGCTTTCTTT.

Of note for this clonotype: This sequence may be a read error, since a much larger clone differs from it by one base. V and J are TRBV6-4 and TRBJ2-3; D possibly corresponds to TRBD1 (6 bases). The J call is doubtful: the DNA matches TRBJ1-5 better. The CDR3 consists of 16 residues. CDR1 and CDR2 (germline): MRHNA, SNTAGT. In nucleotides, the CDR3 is TGTGCCAGCAGTGACTCGAGCGGGGGGGCCACAGATACGCAGCATTTT. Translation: CASSDSSGGATDTQHF.

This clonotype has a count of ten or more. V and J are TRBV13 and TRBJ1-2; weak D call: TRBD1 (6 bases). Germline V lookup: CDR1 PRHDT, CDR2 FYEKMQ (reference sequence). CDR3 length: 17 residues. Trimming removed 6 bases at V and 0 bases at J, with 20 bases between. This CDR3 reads CASSFGQPELANYGYTF. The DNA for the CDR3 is TGTGCCAGCAGTTTCGGACAGCCCGAACTCGCTAACTATGGCTACACCTTC. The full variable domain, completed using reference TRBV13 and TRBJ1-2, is AAGVIQSPRHLIKEKRETATLKCYPIPRHDTVYWYQQGPGQDPQFLISFYEKMQSDKGSIPDRFSAQQFSDYHSELNMSSLELGDSALYFCASSFGQPELANYGYTFGSGTRLTVV.

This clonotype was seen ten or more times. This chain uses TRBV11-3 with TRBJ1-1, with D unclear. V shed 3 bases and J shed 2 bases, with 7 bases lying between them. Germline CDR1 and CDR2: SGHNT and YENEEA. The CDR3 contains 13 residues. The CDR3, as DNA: TGTGCCAGCAGCTTTGGGATAAACACTGAAGCTTTCTTT. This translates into CASSFGINTEAFF.

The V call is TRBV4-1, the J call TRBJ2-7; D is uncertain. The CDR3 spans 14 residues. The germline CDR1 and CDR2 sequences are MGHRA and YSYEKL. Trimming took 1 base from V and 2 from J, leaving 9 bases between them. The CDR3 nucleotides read TGCGCCAGCAGCCAAGTAGTGTTCCCCTACGAGCAGTACTTC. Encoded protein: CASSQVVFPYEQYF.

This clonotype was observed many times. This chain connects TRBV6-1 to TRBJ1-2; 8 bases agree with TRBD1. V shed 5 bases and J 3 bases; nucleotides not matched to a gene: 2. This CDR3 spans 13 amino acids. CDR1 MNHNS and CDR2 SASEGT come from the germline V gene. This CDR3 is CASSLQGDYGYTF. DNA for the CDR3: TGTGCCAGCAGTTTACAGGGGGACTATGGCTACACCTTC.

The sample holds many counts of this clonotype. CDR3 coding DNA: TGTGCCAGCAGCTTTACGGGGAGAGGCTCCTACAATGAGCAGTTCTTC. This gives the protein CASSFTGRGSYNEQFF. The chain has TRBV7-2 and TRBJ2-1; a possible D gene is TRBD2 (5 bases). Germline CDR1 and CDR2: SGHTA and FQGNSA. Trimming pared 3 bases from V and 0 bases from J, leaving 12 bases between. The CDR3 is 16 amino acids. Variable domain in full (rest from reference TRBV7-2 and TRBJ2-1): GAGVSQSPSNKVTEKGKDVELRCDPISGHTALYWYRQSLGQGLEFLIYFQGNSAPDKSGLPSDRFSAERTGGSVSTLTIQRTQQEDSAVYLCASSFTGRGSYNEQFFGPGTRLTVL.

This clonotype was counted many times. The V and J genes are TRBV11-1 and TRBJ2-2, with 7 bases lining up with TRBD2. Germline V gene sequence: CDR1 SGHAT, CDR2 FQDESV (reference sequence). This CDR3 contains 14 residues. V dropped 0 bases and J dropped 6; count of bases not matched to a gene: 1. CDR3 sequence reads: CASSLAGGPGELFF. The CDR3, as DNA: TGTGCCAGCAGCTTAGCGGGAGGGCCCGGGGAGCTGTTTTTT.

The chain's CDR3 is CASKTGGYGYTF. The DNA for the CDR3 is TGTGCCAGCAAGACCGGTGGCTATGGCTACACCTTC. The chain links TRBV27 to TRBJ1-2; D is ambiguous. Germline loops: CDR1 MNHEY, CDR2 SMNVEV (reference sequence). The CDR3 runs 12 residues. V was shortened by 7 bases and J by 4 bases, with 10 bases between the two germline ends.

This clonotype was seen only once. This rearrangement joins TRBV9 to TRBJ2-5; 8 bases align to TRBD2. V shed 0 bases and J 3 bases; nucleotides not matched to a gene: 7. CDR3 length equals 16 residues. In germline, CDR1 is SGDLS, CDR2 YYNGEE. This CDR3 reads CASSVGWRGEKETQYF. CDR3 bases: TGTGCCAGCAGCGTAGGGTGGCGGGGGGAGAAAGAGACCCAGTACTTC.

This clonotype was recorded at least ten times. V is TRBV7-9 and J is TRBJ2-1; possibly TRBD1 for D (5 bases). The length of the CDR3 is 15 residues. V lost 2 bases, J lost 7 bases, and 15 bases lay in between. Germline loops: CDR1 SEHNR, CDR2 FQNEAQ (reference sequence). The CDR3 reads CASSLRQWGRNEQFF. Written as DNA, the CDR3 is TGTGCCAGCAGCTTAAGACAGTGGGGAAGGAATGAGCAGTTCTTC.

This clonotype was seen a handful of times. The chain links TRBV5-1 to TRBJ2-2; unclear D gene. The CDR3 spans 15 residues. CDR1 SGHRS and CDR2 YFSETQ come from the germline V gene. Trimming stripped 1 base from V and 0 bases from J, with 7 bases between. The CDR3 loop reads CASSLKGSNTGELFF. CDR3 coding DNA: TGCGCCAGCAGCTTGAAGGGATCGAACACCGGGGAGCTGTTTTTT.

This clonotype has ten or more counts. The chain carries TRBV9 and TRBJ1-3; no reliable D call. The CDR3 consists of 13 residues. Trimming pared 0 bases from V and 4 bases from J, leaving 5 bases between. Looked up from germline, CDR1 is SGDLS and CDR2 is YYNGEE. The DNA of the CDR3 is TGTGCCAGCAGCGTAGAGGGAGGAAACACCATATATTTT. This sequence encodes CASSVEGGNTIYF.

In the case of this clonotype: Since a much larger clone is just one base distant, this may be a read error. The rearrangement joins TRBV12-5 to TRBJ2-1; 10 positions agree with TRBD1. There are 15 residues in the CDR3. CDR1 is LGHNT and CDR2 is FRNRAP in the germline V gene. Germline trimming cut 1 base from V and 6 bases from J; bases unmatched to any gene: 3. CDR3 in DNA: TGTGCTAGTGGTTTGGGGGGACAGGGGCCCAATGAGCAGTTCTTC. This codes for CASGLGGQGPNEQFF.

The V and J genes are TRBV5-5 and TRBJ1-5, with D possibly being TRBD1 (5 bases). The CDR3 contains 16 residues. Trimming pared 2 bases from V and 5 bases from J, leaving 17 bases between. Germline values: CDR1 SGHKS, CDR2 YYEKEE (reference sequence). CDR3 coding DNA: TGTGCCAGCAGCTTCTTCGGGGGGTTGTTAGATCAGCCCCAGCATTTT. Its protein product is CASSFFGGLLDQPQHF.

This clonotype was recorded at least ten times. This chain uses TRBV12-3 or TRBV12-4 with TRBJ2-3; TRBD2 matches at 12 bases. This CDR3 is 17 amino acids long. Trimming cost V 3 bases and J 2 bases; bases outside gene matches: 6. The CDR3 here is CASSFRLAGDTTDTQYF. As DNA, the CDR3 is TGTGCCAGCAGTTTCCGACTAGCGGGGGACACCACAGATACGCAGTATTTT.

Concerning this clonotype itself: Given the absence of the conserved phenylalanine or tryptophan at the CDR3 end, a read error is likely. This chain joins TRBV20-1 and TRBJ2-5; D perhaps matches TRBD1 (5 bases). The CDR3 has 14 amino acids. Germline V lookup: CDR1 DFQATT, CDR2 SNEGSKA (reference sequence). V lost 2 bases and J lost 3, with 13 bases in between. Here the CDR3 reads CSARTLGQEETQYL. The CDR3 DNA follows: TGCAGTGCTAGAACCCTCGGACAAGAAGAGACCCAGTACCTC.

The CDR3 spells CASNTGRAYEQYF. Here the CDR3 DNA reads TGTGCCAGCAACACCGGGAGAGCCTACGAGCAGTACTTC. The chain uses TRBV13 and TRBJ2-7, with D possibly being TRBD2 (6 bases). V was clipped by 7 bases and J by 2 bases, with 12 bases between them. CDR3 size: 13 residues. Germline V gene sequence: CDR1 PRHDT, CDR2 FYEKMQ (reference sequence).

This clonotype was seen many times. The CDR3 is CSASEGPGRETQYF. CDR3 DNA sequence: TGCAGTGCTAGTGAGGGACCCGGACGAGAGACCCAGTACTTC. V and J are TRBV20-1 and TRBJ2-5; D could derive from TRBD1 or TRBD2 (5 bases each). The V gene lost 3 bases and the J gene lost 4 bases, with 15 bases spanning the gap. The V gene's germline CDR1 is DFQATT and CDR2 SNEGSKA (reference sequence). The CDR3 runs 14 residues.

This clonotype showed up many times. This CDR3 reads CASSLLLQGEAFF. CDR3 DNA: TGCGCCAGCAGCCTCTTGTTACAGGGTGAAGCTTTCTTT. The rearrangement joins TRBV5-1 to TRBJ1-1; D might be TRBD1 (6 bases). This CDR3 region has 13 residues. The V end lost 4 bases, the J end lost 7 bases, and 14 bases lay between the germline ends. The germline gives CDR1 SGHRS, CDR2 YFSETQ.

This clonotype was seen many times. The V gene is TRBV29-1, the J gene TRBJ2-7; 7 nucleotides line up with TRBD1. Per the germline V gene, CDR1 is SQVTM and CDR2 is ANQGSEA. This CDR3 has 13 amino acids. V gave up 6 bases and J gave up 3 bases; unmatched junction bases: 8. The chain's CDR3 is CSVIQGDLYEQYF. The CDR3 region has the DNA TGCAGCGTGATCCAGGGGGACCTCTACGAGCAGTACTTC.

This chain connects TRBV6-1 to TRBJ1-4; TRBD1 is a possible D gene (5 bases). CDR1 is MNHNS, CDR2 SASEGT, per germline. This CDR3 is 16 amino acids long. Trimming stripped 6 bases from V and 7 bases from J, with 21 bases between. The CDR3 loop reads CASRRNRDPDFEKLFF. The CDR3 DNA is TGTGCCAGCAGACGCAACCGGGACCCCGATTTTGAAAAACTGTTTTTT.

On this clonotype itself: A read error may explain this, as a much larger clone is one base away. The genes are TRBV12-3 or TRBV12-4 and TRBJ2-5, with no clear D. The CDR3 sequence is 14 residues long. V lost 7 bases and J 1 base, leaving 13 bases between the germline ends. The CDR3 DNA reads TGTGCCAGCAATTCCACTCTACCCCAAGAGACCCAGTACTTC. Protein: CASNSTLPQETQYF.

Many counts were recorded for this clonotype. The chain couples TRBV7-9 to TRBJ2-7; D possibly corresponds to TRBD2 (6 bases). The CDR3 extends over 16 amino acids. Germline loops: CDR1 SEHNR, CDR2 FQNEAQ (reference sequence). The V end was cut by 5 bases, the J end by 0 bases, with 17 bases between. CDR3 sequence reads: CASSPVAGPSSYEQYF. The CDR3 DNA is TGTGCCAGCAGCCCCGTTGCGGGGCCAAGCTCCTACGAGCAGTACTTC. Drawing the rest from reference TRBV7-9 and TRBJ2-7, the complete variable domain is DTGVSQNPRHKITKRGQNVTFRCDPISEHNRLYWYRQTLGQGPEFLTYFQNEAQLEKSRLLSDRFSAERPKGSFSTLEIQRTEQGDSAMYLCASSPVAGPSSYEQYFGPGTRLTVT.